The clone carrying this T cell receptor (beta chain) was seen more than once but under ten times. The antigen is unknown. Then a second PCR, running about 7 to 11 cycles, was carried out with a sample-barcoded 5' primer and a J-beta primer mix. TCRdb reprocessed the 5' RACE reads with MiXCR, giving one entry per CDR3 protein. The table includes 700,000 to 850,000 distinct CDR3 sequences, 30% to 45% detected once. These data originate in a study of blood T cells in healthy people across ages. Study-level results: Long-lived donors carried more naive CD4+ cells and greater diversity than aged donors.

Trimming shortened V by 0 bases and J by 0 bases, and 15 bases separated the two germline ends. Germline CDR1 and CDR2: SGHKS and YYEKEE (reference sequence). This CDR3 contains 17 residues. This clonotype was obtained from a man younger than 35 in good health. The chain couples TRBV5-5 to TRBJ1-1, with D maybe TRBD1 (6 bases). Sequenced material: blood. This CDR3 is CASSLGQSRGLNTEAFF. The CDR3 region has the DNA TGTGCCAGCAGCTTGGGACAGTCGAGGGGGTTGAACACTGAAGCTTTCTTT.